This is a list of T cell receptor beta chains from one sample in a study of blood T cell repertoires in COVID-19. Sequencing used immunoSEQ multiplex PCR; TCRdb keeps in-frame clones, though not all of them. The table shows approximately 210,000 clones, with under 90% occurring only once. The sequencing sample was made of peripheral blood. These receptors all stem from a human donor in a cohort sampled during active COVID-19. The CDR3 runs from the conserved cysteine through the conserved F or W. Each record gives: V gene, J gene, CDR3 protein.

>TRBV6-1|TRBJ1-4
CASSEDAGSPNEKLFF
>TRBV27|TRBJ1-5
CASRRRQIGNQPQHF
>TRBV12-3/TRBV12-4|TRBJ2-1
CASSLVRGEQFF
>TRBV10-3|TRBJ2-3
CATLNGLREFNTDTQYF
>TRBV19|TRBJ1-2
CASSIEVRQSYTF
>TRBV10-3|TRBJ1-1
CAIRTGVTEAFF
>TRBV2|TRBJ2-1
CASSGMRGRGNEQFF
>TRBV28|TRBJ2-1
CASSLRTSGIYEQFF
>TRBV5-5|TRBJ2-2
CASSLVRGMNTGELFF
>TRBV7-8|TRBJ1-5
CASRSRGLNQPQHF